This T cell receptor (beta chain) was obtained from a study of neurological immune-mediated disorders. The cDNA came from 5'RACE, which used 10-nucleotide random UMIs. TCRdb re-derived calls from the 5' RACE reads in MiXCR, one entry per CDR3 protein. The data contain tens of thousands of distinct CDR3 sequences, less than 15% of them singletons. Germline CDR1 SGHRS, CDR2 YFSETQ. The V and J ends lost 0 bases and 0 bases respectively, with 0 bases between them. The CDR3 is 12 amino acids. Described time point: longitudinal time-point 2. This clonotype was observed many times. Sample: PBMCs. The chain joins TRBV5-1 to TRBJ2-5; D unresolved. This TCR was recovered from a female donor with HTLV-1-associated myelopathy (HAM/TSP). In DNA form, the CDR3 reads TGCGCCAGCAGCTTGGACCAAGAGACCCAGTACTTC. It codes for CASSLDQETQYF.